This T cell receptor beta chain came from a study of T cell clones after liver transplantation. About this clone: The antigen is unknown.

Study conclusions and caveats: Graft donor-reactive T cells may have migrated into the graft rather than being deleted.

Only in-frame clones appear in the TCRdb table, and some are missing; sequencing was by immunoSEQ multiplex PCR. The sample holds tens of thousands of clones, 70% to 80% seen once. This CDR3 comprises 13 residues. Germline V gene data show CDR1 as SGHVS and CDR2 as FNYEAQ. Between the trimmed V and J ends, which lost 4 bases and 6 bases, there was a span of 13 bases. This chain connects TRBV7-6 to TRBJ2-7, with D tentatively TRBD1 (7 bases). Source: CD4+ T cells from blood, taken before liver transplant. This TCR was recovered from a human donor who received a liver transplant. CDR3 amino acids: CASSSPGGSEQYF. CDR3 coding DNA: TGTGCCAGCAGCTCTCCAGGGGGGAGCGAGCAGTACTTC.